This T cell receptor beta chain was sequenced for a study of blood T cell repertoires in COVID-19. Clones were read by immunoSEQ multiplex PCR, and TCRdb kept only the in-frame ones, dropping some. The sample includes 160,000 or so clones, more than 90% of them seen just once. Deletions cut 1 base from V and 6 bases from J, with 15 bases between. The CDR3 length is 16 residues. CDR1 is SGHAT and CDR2 is FQDESV in the germline V gene (reference sequence). The material sequenced was peripheral blood. This chain links TRBV11-1 with TRBJ2-2; no reliable D call. This TCR was sampled from a man aged 60 to 69 with active or convalescent COVID-19. CDR3 coding DNA: TGTGCCAGCAGCTTAGGACCGGCTCCGGGTCCCGGGGAGCTGTTTTTT. It yields the protein CASSLGPAPGPGELFF.